A selection of T cell receptor beta chains follows, all from one sample in a study of shared clonotypes between healthy human individuals. The assay was immunoSEQ multiplex PCR, and TCRdb's table has in-frame clones only and misses some. Here the sample spans hundreds of thousands of clones, 76% being singletons. The sequenced material came from PBMCs. Source of these receptors: a woman in her forties in good health. Some clones in this sample may be carry-over from other donors' samples. Each CDR3 is given with its conserved first and last residue. The D gene is left open where the match is weak. For some rows the clone size is stated as once, few or many, or as a class when expanded; others skip it.

j_call v_call clone_size d_call cdr3_aa cdr3_nt
TRBJ2-1 TRBV15 . TRBD2 CATSREAGGTDEQFF TGTGCCACCAGCAGAGAGGCGGGAGGGACGGATGAGCAGTTCTTC
TRBJ2-2 TRBV6-1 . TRBD2 CASRATSAGELFF TGTGCCAGCAGGGCTACTAGCGCCGGGGAGCTGTTTTTT
TRBJ2-3 TRBV27 . . CASSSTPASTDTQYF TGTGCCAGCAGTTCGACACCGGCTAGCACAGATACGCAGTATTTT
TRBJ1-1 TRBV10-3 . . CAISRDDTEAFF TGTGCCATCAGCAGGGATGACACTGAAGCTTTCTTT
TRBJ2-5 TRBV6-1 . TRBD1 CASSGTGGAGETQYF TGTGCCAGCAGTGGGACAGGGGGCGCGGGGGAGACCCAGTACTTC
TRBJ2-1 TRBV2 . . CASYGPNEQFF TGTGCCAGCTACGGCCCGAATGAGCAGTTCTTC
TRBJ1-5 TRBV7-2 few TRBD1 CASSLGIGQGNQPQHF TGTGCCAGCAGCTTAGGTATAGGACAGGGCAATCAGCCCCAGCATTTT
TRBJ2-3 TRBV30 . TRBD1 CAWSTTGVRDTQYF TGTGCCTGGAGTACGACAGGGGTGAGAGATACGCAGTATTTT
TRBJ1-3 TRBV30 few . CAWRTGLGNTIYF TGTGCCTGGAGAACAGGGTTGGGGAACACCATATATTTT
TRBJ1-4 TRBV4-2 . . CASSPETQVPNEKLFF TGTGCCAGCAGCCCCGAGACACAGGTTCCTAATGAAAAACTGTTTTTT
TRBJ1-5 TRBV5-1 few TRBD1 CASSPGQQNQPQHF TGCGCCAGCAGCCCGGGACAGCAAAATCAGCCCCAGCATTTT
TRBJ2-4 TRBV19 . TRBD2 CASSIGPSGFLAKNIQYF TGTGCCAGTAGTATAGGTCCTAGCGGGTTCCTAGCCAAAAACATTCAGTACTTC
TRBJ2-3 TRBV29-1 . TRBD2 CSVVIAGGDTQYF TGCAGCGTTGTCATAGCGGGAGGAGATACGCAGTATTTT
TRBJ2-7 TRBV10-3 . . CAISESDSRQYF TGTGCCATCAGTGAGTCGGACTCCAGGCAGTACTTC
TRBJ2-1 TRBV28 . . CASSSRGARGEQFF TGTGCCAGCAGTTCCCGCGGGGCCAGGGGTGAGCAGTTCTTC
TRBJ2-1 TRBV7-2 . . CASSSQTSFFEQFF TGTGCCAGCAGCTCCCAGACTAGTTTTTTTGAGCAGTTCTTC
TRBJ1-4 TRBV7-7 once TRBD1 CASSPDRGEKLFF TGTGCCAGCAGTCCTGACAGGGGTGAAAAACTGTTTTTT
TRBJ2-7 TRBV19 . . CASSSTLLYEQYF TGTGCCAGTAGTAGCACTTTACTATACGAGCAGTACTTC
TRBJ1-5 TRBV28 . . CASRGGNDAANQPQHF TGTGCCAGCAGGGGGGGGAATGATGCGGCCAATCAGCCCCAGCATTTT
TRBJ2-2 TRBV30 . TRBD1 CAWSVYPGTGLGGELFF TGTGCCTGGAGTGTTTATCCCGGGACAGGGTTGGGCGGGGAGCTGTTTTTT
TRBJ1-2 TRBV29-1 . . CSVGRGNGYTF TGCAGCGTTGGCAGGGGTAATGGCTACACCTTC
TRBJ2-7 TRBV7-2 few . CASSLLAYEQYF TGTGCCAGCAGCTTACTTGCCTACGAGCAGTACTTC
TRBJ2-7 TRBV9 many . CASSVGGSLSYEQYF TGTGCCAGCAGCGTAGGAGGGTCCCTCTCCTACGAGCAGTACTTC
TRBJ2-5 TRBV19 . TRBD2 CASSMYGGRLAGVQETQYF TGTGCCAGTAGTATGTATGGGGGTCGGCTAGCGGGAGTTCAAGAGACCCAGTACTTC
TRBJ2-1 TRBV6-5 . TRBD2 CASGRSGIAYNEQFF TGTGCCAGCGGTCGTAGCGGGATTGCCTACAATGAGCAGTTCTTC
TRBJ2-7 TRBV30 . . CAWNVGAEQYF TGTGCCTGGAATGTAGGGGCCGAGCAGTACTTC
TRBJ2-1 TRBV7-2 . . CASSLENGRRQFF TGTGCCAGCAGCTTAGAAAACGGGCGAAGGCAGTTCTTC
TRBJ2-3 TRBV28 . TRBD2 CASSLGLAGQLDTQYF TGTGCCAGCAGTTTAGGGCTAGCGGGACAGTTAGATACGCAGTATTTT
TRBJ2-5 TRBV30 . TRBD2 CAWKGTRYSDKYF TGTGCCTGGAAAGGGACTAGGTATTCAGACAAGTACTTC
TRBJ2-2 TRBV15 . . CATSRTRVWGSTGELFF TGTGCCACCAGCAGAACCCGGGTCTGGGGGAGCACCGGGGAGCTGTTTTTT
TRBJ2-7 TRBV5-1 . . CASSLGTDPYEQYF TGCGCCAGCAGCTTGGGCACGGACCCCTACGAGCAGTACTTC
TRBJ1-4 TRBV6-5 . . CASSRLPGLNEKLFF TGTGCCAGCAGCCGTCTTCCGGGACTTAATGAAAAACTGTTTTTT
TRBJ2-7 TRBV5-5 . . CASSLPRYPLSYEQYF TGTGCCAGCAGCTTGCCACGATACCCCCTCTCCTACGAGCAGTACTTC
TRBJ1-5 TRBV2 . . CASSPTANSNQPQHF TGTGCCAGCAGTCCGACAGCGAATAGCAATCAGCCCCAGCATTTT
TRBJ2-3 TRBV6-4 many TRBD2 CASSDSGRATDTQYF TGTGCCAGCAGTGACTCCGGGAGGGCCACAGATACGCAGTATTTT
TRBJ1-1 TRBV7-9 once TRBD1 CASSSLDRGLNTEAFF TGTGCCAGCAGCTCCCTCGACAGGGGCTTGAACACTGAAGCTTTCTTT
TRBJ1-2 TRBV27 . . CASSSLQGRGYGYTF TGTGCCAGCAGTAGCTTACAGGGTAGAGGCTATGGCTACACCTTC
TRBJ2-1 TRBV25-1 . . CASSKGAEQFF TGTGCCAGCAGTAAGGGAGCTGAGCAGTTCTTC
TRBJ2-7 TRBV18 . . CASSPLDALDRPYEQYF TGTGCCAGCTCACCACTTGACGCCTTGGACAGACCATACGAGCAGTACTTC
TRBJ1-5 TRBV28 . . CASSWSSGQPQHF TGTGCCAGCAGTTGGAGCTCCGGGCAGCCCCAGCATTTT
TRBJ1-5 TRBV19 . TRBD1 CASSTRQGSYNQPQHF TGTGCCAGTAGTACAAGACAGGGGTCCTACAATCAGCCCCAGCATTTT
TRBJ2-7 TRBV25-1 . TRBD1 CASSDSGTGDYEQYF TGTGCCAGCAGTGATTCCGGGACAGGGGACTACGAGCAGTACTTC
TRBJ2-7 TRBV27 . TRBD2 CASSLSPGLATYEQYF TGTGCCAGCAGTTTATCTCCCGGACTAGCAACCTACGAGCAGTACTTC
TRBJ1-3 TRBV7-2 . . CASSQGGTGNTIYF TGTGCCAGCAGCCAAGGGGGGACTGGAAACACCATATATTTT
TRBJ2-2 TRBV7-2 . . CASSFHGELFF TGTGCCAGCAGCTTTCACGGGGAGCTGTTTTTT
TRBJ2-7 TRBV28 . . CASTPQDTYEQYF TGTGCCAGCACGCCCCAGGACACCTACGAGCAGTACTTC
TRBJ2-5 TRBV7-9 once . CASSLAPPETQYF TGTGCCAGCAGCTTAGCCCCTCCAGAGACCCAGTACTTC